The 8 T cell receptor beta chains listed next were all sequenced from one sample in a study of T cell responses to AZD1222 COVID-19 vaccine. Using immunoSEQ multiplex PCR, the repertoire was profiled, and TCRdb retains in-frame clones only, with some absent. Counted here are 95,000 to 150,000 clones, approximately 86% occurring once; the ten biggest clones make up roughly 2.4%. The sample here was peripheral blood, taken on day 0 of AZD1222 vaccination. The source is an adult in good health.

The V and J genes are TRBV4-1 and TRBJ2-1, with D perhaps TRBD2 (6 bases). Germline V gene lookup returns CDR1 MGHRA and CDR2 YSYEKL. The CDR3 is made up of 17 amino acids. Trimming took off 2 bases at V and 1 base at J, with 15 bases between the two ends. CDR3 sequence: CASSQPSLRGSYNEQFF. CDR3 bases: TGCGCCAGCAGCCAACCCAGCCTCCGGGGGTCCTACAATGAGCAGTTCTTC.

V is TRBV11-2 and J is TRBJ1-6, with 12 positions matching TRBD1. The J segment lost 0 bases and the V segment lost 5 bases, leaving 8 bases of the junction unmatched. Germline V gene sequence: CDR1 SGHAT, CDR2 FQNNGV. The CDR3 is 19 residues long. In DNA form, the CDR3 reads TGTGCCAGCAGCCGAGGGGGACAGGGGGCTGCCTCCTATAATTCACCCCTCCACTTT. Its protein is CASSRGGQGAASYNSPLHF.

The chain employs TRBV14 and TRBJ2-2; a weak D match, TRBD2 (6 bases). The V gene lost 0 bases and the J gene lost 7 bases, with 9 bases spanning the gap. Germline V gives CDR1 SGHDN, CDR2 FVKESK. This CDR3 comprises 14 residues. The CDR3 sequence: CASSQDRGIGELFF. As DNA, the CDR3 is TGTGCCAGCAGCCAAGACCGGGGGATCGGGGAGCTGTTTTTT. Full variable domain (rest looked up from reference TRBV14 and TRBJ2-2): EAGVTQFPSHSVIEKGQTVTLRCDPISGHDNLYWYRRVMGKEIKFLLHFVKESKQDESGMPNNRFLAERTGGTYSTLKVQPAELEDSGVYFCASSQDRGIGELFFGEGSRLTVL.

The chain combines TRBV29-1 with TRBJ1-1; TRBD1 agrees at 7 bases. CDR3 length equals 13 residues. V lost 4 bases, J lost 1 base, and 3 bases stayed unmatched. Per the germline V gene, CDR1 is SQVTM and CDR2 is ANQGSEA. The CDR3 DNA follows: TGCAGCGTTGGTAACAGGGGGAACACTGAAGCTTTCTTT. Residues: CSVGNRGNTEAFF.

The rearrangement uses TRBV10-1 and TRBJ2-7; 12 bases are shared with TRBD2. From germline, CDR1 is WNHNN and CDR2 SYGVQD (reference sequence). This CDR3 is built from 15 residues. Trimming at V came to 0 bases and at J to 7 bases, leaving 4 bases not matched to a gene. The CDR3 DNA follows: TGCGCCAGCAGTGAGTCACCCCTAGCGGGGGGGGAGCAGTACTTC. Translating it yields CASSESPLAGGEQYF.

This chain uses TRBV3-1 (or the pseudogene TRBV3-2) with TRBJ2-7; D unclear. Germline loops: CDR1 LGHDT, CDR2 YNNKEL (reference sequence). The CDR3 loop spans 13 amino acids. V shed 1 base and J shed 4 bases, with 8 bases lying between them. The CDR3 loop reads CASSQGLKYEQYF. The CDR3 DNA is TGTGCCAGCAGCCAAGGCTTAAAGTACGAGCAGTACTTC.

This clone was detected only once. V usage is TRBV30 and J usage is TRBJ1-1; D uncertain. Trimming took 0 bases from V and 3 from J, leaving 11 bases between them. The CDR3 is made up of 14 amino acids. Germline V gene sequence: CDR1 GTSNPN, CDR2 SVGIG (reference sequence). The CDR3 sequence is CAWSVTPLDTEAFF. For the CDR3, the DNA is TGTGCCTGGAGTGTCACCCCCCTTGACACTGAAGCTTTCTTT.

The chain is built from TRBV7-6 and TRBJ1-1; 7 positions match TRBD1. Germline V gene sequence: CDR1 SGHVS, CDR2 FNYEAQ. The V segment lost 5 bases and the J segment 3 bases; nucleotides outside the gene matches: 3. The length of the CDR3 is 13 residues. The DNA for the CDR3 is TGTGCCAGCAGCGACAGGGCCGACACTGAAGCTTTCTTT. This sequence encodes CASSDRADTEAFF.